These 13 T cell receptor beta chains were sequenced from one sample in a study of human T cells and chemical hapten exposure. Time point described: patch test 2, 6 weeks after DPC sensitization. Described treatment: therapeutic diphenylcyclopropenone sensitization with weekly scalp DPC. Using its own MiXCR run on the RACE reads, TCRdb lists one record per CDR3 protein. The table lists roughly 96,000 distinct CDR3 sequences, about 9.3% of them singletons. The input for sequencing was whole blood, taken in connection with sensitization to the hapten diphenylcyclopropenone (DPC). Source of these receptors: a woman aged 40 to 50 with alopecia areata. Some clones in this sample may be carry-over from other donors' samples.

V is TRBV12-3 or TRBV12-4 and J is TRBJ2-1; D possibly uses TRBD1 or TRBD2 (5 bases each). V dropped 6 bases and J dropped 0 bases, with 12 bases sitting between them. The CDR3 is made up of 15 amino acids. The CDR3 region has the DNA TGTGCCAGCAGCAAGGGACCGGGCTCCTACAATGAGCAGTTCTTC. Its translation is CASSKGPGSYNEQFF.

By frequency in the sample, this clonotype is medium-sized. This chain uses TRBV28 with TRBJ2-1; D ambiguous. CDR3 length: 12 amino acids. Germline V gene lookup returns CDR1 MDHEN and CDR2 SYDVKM. V was pared by 0 bases and J by 10 bases, with 7 bases between. CDR3 bases: TGTGCCAGCAGTTTATGGTACGGGGAGCAGTTCTTC. Translation: CASSLWYGEQFF.

V is TRBV28 and J is TRBJ1-2; D uncertain. Germline-derived CDR1 and CDR2 are MDHEN and SYDVKM. V lost 3 bases, J lost 6 bases, and 5 bases lay in between. The CDR3 has 11 amino acids. The CDR3 coding sequence is TGTGCCAGCAGTTTTAGTGATGGCTACACCTTC. Translating gives CASSFSDGYTF.

The rearrangement links TRBV5-1 to TRBJ1-1; D remains unclear. V shed 1 base and J shed 6 bases, with 10 bases lying between them. Germline values: CDR1 SGHRS, CDR2 YFSETQ. The CDR3 is 13 residues long. The DNA of the CDR3 is TGCGCCAGCAGCTTGAAGCCGTCTCCTGAAGCTTTCTTT. It encodes CASSLKPSPEAFF.

This clonotype has only one observation. At one end, the junction sequence differs from germline, possibly due to a read error. The chain recombines TRBV11-2 with TRBJ2-7, with D perhaps assigned TRBD1 or TRBD2 (7 bases each). Germline V gene data show CDR1 as SGHAT and CDR2 as FQNNGV. The CDR3 length is 16 residues. CDR3 nucleotides: TGTACCAGCAGCCCCCTTAGCAGGGGGGGCACCTACGAGCAGTACTTC. This codes for CTSSPLSRGGTYEQYF.

The V and J genes are TRBV28 and TRBJ1-1; D may be TRBD1 (6 bases). The germline V gene encodes CDR1 MDHEN and CDR2 SYDVKM. This CDR3 has 12 residues. V lost 10 bases, J lost 3 bases, and 12 bases lay in between. The CDR3 loop reads CAIPGDYTEAFF. DNA for the CDR3: TGTGCCATCCCAGGGGATTACACTGAAGCTTTCTTT.

There are many counts of this clonotype. The V and J genes are TRBV2 and TRBJ2-7, with a weak D call TRBD1 (6 bases). Trimming took 6 bases from V and 3 from J, leaving 9 bases between them. Germline V gives CDR1 SNHLY, CDR2 FYNNEI. The CDR3 runs to 12 residues. The CDR3 spells CASRQGNYEQYF. CDR3 sequence (DNA): TGTGCCAGCAGACAGGGAAACTACGAGCAGTACTTC.

The sample holds a few counts of this clonotype. The gene calls are TRBV28 and TRBJ1-2, with 8 bases fitting TRBD1. Germline V CDR1 and CDR2: MDHEN, SYDVKM. Trimming at V came to 4 bases and at J to 0 bases, leaving 16 bases not matched to a gene. The CDR3 runs to 19 residues. CDR3 sequence reads: CASSSPFGAGDRTNYGYTF. CDR3 DNA: TGTGCCAGCAGTTCCCCCTTCGGGGCCGGGGACAGGACTAACTATGGCTACACCTTC.

This clonotype came up many times. This chain uses TRBV5-6 with TRBJ2-5; TRBD1 or TRBD2 may be the D gene (5 bases each). Per germline, CDR1 SGHDT and CDR2 YYEEEE. V lost 0 bases, J lost 6 bases, and 12 bases lay in between. The CDR3 has 14 amino acids. CDR3 in amino acids: CASSLGQGVQTQYF. The CDR3 coding sequence is TGTGCCAGCAGCTTGGGGCAGGGAGTGCAGACCCAGTACTTC.

The V and J genes are TRBV6-4 and TRBJ2-3, with 8 bases lining up with TRBD2. The CDR3 consists of 15 residues. Germline V gene lookup returns CDR1 MRHNA and CDR2 SNTAGT. The V segment lost 5 bases and the J segment 4 bases; nucleotides outside the gene matches: 8. CDR3 sequence (DNA): TGTGCCAGCAGTCGAGATAGCGGGACTCCAGATACGCAGTATTTT. It yields the protein CASSRDSGTPDTQYF.

A few counts support this clonotype. The J gene is TRBJ2-1, the V gene TRBV7-2, with 9 bases matching TRBD1. The CDR3 runs to 16 residues. The ends lost 5 bases at V and 9 bases at J; junction bases unmatched: 14. Germline V CDR1 and CDR2: SGHTA, FQGNSA. The CDR3 bases are TGTGCCAGCAGCGTCGCCGGGACAGGGACCAACGTTGAGCAGTTCTTC. Encoded protein: CASSVAGTGTNVEQFF.

A few counts support this clonotype. The rearrangement uses TRBV29-1 and TRBJ1-1, with D perhaps matching TRBD1 (5 bases). From germline, CDR1 is SQVTM and CDR2 ANQGSEA. CDR3 length: 14 residues. The V end lost 7 bases, the J end lost 1 base, and 16 bases lay between the germline ends. The CDR3 sequence: CSGRADTSNTEAFF. The CDR3 DNA reads TGCAGCGGCCGGGCGGACACTTCGAACACTGAAGCTTTCTTT.

This clonotype appeared a few times. The chain employs TRBV7-2 and TRBJ2-1, with a weak D call TRBD1 (5 bases). CDR1 is SGHTA, CDR2 FQGNSA, per germline. The CDR3 covers 16 residues. Trimming left V 2 bases short and J 4 bases short, with 15 bases between. The DNA of the CDR3 is TGTGCCAGCAGCTTAAGACAGCTTCTAACTTACAATGAGCAGTTCTTC. It yields the protein CASSLRQLLTYNEQFF.